This passage covers 11 T cell receptor beta chains from one sample sequenced in a study of blood T cell repertoires in COVID-19. Some clones are missing from TCRdb's copy, which holds only in-frame ones; the method was immunoSEQ multiplex PCR. Altogether 71,000 or so clones are present, just under 85% being singletons, with the ten largest covering over 25%. Source material: peripheral blood. The receptors derive from a man between 65 and 85 years old with acute or convalescent COVID-19.

Only a few counts were recorded for this clone. This chain joins TRBV6-5 and TRBJ2-7; 7 bases are a match to TRBD1. This CDR3 contains 14 residues. J gave up 6 bases and V 5 bases, and 10 bases lay outside the gene matches. CDR1 and CDR2 (germline): MNHEY, SVGAGI. The CDR3 DNA reads TGTGCCAGCAGTATGTTAGGGGGCGAATCCGAGCAGTACTTC. Its protein is CASSMLGGESEQYF.

J is TRBJ1-4 and V is TRBV24-1; D is unresolved. This CDR3 has 16 amino acids. V lost 3 bases, J lost 7 bases, and 17 bases lay in between. CDR1 and CDR2 from the germline V gene are KGHDR and SFDVKD. The CDR3 loop is CATSDADQTLGEKLFF. CDR3 DNA: TGTGCCACCAGTGATGCAGACCAGACACTAGGTGAAAAACTGTTTTTT.

The chain links TRBV5-1 to TRBJ1-1; a weak D match, TRBD1 (5 bases). CDR1 is SGHRS and CDR2 is YFSETQ in the germline V gene. The CDR3 totals 13 residues. Trimming shortened V by 3 bases and J by 1 base, and 7 bases separated the two germline ends. The CDR3 bases are TGCGCCAGCAGCTGGGGCCAGAACACTGAAGCTTTCTTT. Residues: CASSWGQNTEAFF.

The genes are TRBV4-1 and TRBJ1-4, with 7 bases fitting TRBD1. In germline, CDR1 is MGHRA, CDR2 YSYEKL. CDR3 length: 15 amino acids. J lost 4 bases, V lost 0 bases, and 2 bases had no gene match. The CDR3 protein is CASSQDRDSNEKLFF. CDR3 nucleotide sequence: TGCGCCAGCAGCCAAGATAGGGACAGTAATGAAAAACTGTTTTTT.

This sequence joins TRBV5-4 and TRBJ1-6, with D perhaps TRBD1 (6 bases). V was pared by 3 bases and J by 10 bases, with 11 bases between. The CDR3 covers 13 residues. Germline CDR1 and CDR2: SGHNT and YYREEE (reference sequence). CDR3 DNA: TGTGCCAGCAGCTCCGGACAGATATCACCCCTCCACTTT. Translated: CASSSGQISPLHF.

This clone was picked up one time. The chain employs TRBV20-1 and TRBJ1-6; TRBD1 agrees at 7 bases. Germline-derived CDR1 and CDR2 are DFQATT and SNEGSKA (reference sequence). The CDR3 spans 14 residues. Trimming took 3 bases from V and 8 from J; bases not matched to a gene: 7. The CDR3 nucleotides read TGCAGTGCTAGTGTCGGGACAGATTATTCACCCCTCCACTTT. Protein: CSASVGTDYSPLHF.

This clone was counted once. This rearrangement joins TRBV6-1 to TRBJ1-2, with TRBD1 matching 12 bases. The junction had 6 bases not matched to a gene; V was cut back by 2 bases and J by 8 bases. This CDR3 has 15 residues. The germline V gene encodes CDR1 MNHNS and CDR2 SASEGT. In nucleotides, the CDR3 is TGTGCCAGCAGTGAACCGGGACAGGGGGCAGGGGGCTACACCTTC. This gives the protein CASSEPGQGAGGYTF.

This rearrangement joins TRBV27 to TRBJ2-3, with TRBD2 matching 11 bases. The CDR3 runs 17 residues. Losses at the gene ends were 5 bases for V and 4 bases for J; bases not matched to a gene: 11. Germline lookup yields CDR1 MNHEY and CDR2 SMNVEV (reference sequence). The CDR3 nucleotides are TGTGCCAGCAGTAAACAACTAAATAGCGGGAGGGCAGATACGCAGTATTTT. Its translation: CASSKQLNSGRADTQYF.

The chain joins TRBV6-4 to TRBJ2-7; 10 positions agree with TRBD1. Germline V gene lookup returns CDR1 MRHNA and CDR2 SNTAGT. Trimming removed 6 bases from V and 3 bases from J; junction bases left unmatched: 5. This CDR3 spans 14 amino acids. The CDR3, as DNA: TGTGCCAGCAGGACAGGGGGCAGCGGCTACGAGCAGTACTTC. This codes for CASRTGGSGYEQYF.

This sequence joins TRBV30 and TRBJ2-5; TRBD2 might be the D (5 bases). Per the germline V gene, CDR1 is GTSNPN and CDR2 is SVGIG (reference sequence). V was trimmed by 4 bases and J by 8 bases, leaving 17 bases between them. The CDR3 runs 13 residues. CDR3 nucleotide sequence: TGTGCCTGGAATGATATAGGAGCTAGCACCCAGTACTTC. Translating it yields CAWNDIGASTQYF.

The chain combines TRBV12-3 or TRBV12-4 with TRBJ1-1, with D hard to call. The CDR3 runs to 13 residues. The V end was cut by 3 bases, the J end by 3 bases, with 8 bases between. This chain's CDR3 is CASSFVGDTEAFF. The DNA for the CDR3 is TGTGCCAGCAGTTTTGTCGGGGACACTGAAGCTTTCTTT.